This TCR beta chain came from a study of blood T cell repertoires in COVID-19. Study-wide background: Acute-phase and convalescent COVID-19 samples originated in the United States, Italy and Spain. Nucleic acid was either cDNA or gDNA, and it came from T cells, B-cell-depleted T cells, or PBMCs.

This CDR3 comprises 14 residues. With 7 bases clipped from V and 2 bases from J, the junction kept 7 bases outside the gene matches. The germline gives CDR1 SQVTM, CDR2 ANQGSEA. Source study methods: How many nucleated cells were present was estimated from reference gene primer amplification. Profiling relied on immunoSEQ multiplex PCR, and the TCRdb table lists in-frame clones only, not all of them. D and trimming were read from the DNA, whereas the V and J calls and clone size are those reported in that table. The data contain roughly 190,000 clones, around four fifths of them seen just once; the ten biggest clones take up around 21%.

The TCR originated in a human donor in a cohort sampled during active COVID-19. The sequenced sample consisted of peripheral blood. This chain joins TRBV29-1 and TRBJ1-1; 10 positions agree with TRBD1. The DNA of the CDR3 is TGCAGCGCGGCTATGACAGGGGGCAACACTGAAGCTTTCTTT. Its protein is CSAAMTGGNTEAFF.